Shown below are 16 T cell receptor beta chains from a single sample sequenced in a study of cytomegalovirus exposure and HLA in healthy donors. PCR was performed using 60 Vbeta and 13 Jbeta primers. Measured with immunoSEQ multiplex PCR; TCRdb has only the in-frame clones, and not every one. This table has some 160,000 clones, over 75% appearing once. Source material: PBMCs. Receptors originate from a man aged 55-75 years in good health and CMV-seronegative.

A word on this clone: Sequence at one end of the junction differs from germline and may be a read error. V is TRBV5-6 and J is TRBJ1-5; the match to TRBD1 covers 8 bases. Germline lookup yields CDR1 SGHDT and CDR2 YYEEEE. CDR3 length: 16 residues. CDR3 DNA: TGTGCCAGCAGCCTCAACAGGGGGGGGAGCAATCAGCCCCAGAATTTT. Translation gives CASSLNRGGSNQPQNF.

The genes are TRBV2 and TRBJ2-2; TRBD1 matches at 9 bases. The V and J ends lost 5 bases and 2 bases, in that order; junction bases with no gene match: 6. The CDR3 is 16 residues long. CDR1 is SNHLY, CDR2 FYNNEI, per germline. The CDR3 here is CASSPRQGGNTGELFF. In DNA, the CDR3 is TGTGCCAGCAGTCCGAGACAGGGGGGTAACACCGGGGAGCTGTTTTTT.

V usage is TRBV6-5 and J usage is TRBJ2-2, with 9 bases aligning to TRBD1. This CDR3 has 15 residues. V trimming: 5 bases; J trimming: 1 base; junction bases outside the gene matches: 2. The germline V gene has CDR1 MNHEY and CDR2 SVGAGI. The CDR3 DNA is TGTGCCAGCAGTCTGACAGGGGGGAACACCGGGGAGCTGTTTTTT. Its protein is CASSLTGGNTGELFF.

This chain links TRBV15 with TRBJ1-1; weak D call: TRBD1 (5 bases). The length of the CDR3 is 13 residues. Germline values: CDR1 LNHNV, CDR2 YYDKDF (reference sequence). V gave up 4 bases and J gave up 4 bases, with 10 bases separating them. The CDR3 here is CATSTRAATEAFF. Written as DNA, the CDR3 is TGTGCCACCAGCACCAGGGCTGCCACTGAAGCTTTCTTT. Full variable domain (rest looked up from reference TRBV15 and TRBJ1-1): DAMVIQNPRYQVTQFGKPVTLSCSQTLNHNVMYWYQQKSSQAPKLLFHYYDKDFNNEADTPDNFQSRRPNTSFCFLDIRSPGLGDTAMYLCATSTRAATEAFFGQGTRLTVV.

CDR3 nucleotide sequence: TGTGCCAGCAGCTCGGGGTCCGACAGGGGGGACTATGGCTACACCTTC. Residues: CASSSGSDRGDYGYTF. V usage is TRBV5-4 and J usage is TRBJ1-2; the match to TRBD1 covers 9 bases. J was trimmed by 3 bases and V by 3 bases; bases with no gene match: 9. CDR1 and CDR2 from the germline V gene are SGHNT and YYREEE (reference sequence). This CDR3 is built from 16 residues.

The V call is TRBV18, the J call TRBJ2-1; 9 nucleotides agree with TRBD1. The V and J ends lost 5 bases and 3 bases, in that order; junction bases with no gene match: 5. The CDR3 spans 15 residues. From germline, CDR1 is KGHSH and CDR2 LQKENI. The CDR3 region has the DNA TGTGCCAGCTCAGACCGACAGGGGGGCTACAATGAGCAGTTCTTC. Its translation: CASSDRQGGYNEQFF.

This chain uses TRBV5-1 with TRBJ2-5, with 7 bases that match TRBD1. V lost 2 bases and J lost 0; bases outside the gene matches: 7. From germline, CDR1 is SGHRS and CDR2 YFSETQ. This CDR3 has 16 amino acids. For the CDR3, the DNA is TGCGCCAGCAGCTTAGCCCCGGACAGGTACCAAGAGACCCAGTACTTC. Its protein product is CASSLAPDRYQETQYF.

The chain links TRBV30 to TRBJ2-5; 7 nucleotides agree with TRBD1. The CDR3 consists of 21 residues. Germline loops: CDR1 GTSNPN, CDR2 SVGIG (reference sequence). Trimming removed 2 bases from V and 3 bases from J; junction bases left unmatched: 27. Here the CDR3 DNA reads TGTGCCTGGAGTTCCTTGAGTGTTAAGACAGGGATCTACGGAGCTAAAGAGACCCAGTACTTC. This gives the protein CAWSSLSVKTGIYGAKETQYF.

This clone was seen once. The rearrangement links TRBV4-2 to TRBJ2-5, with TRBD2 matching 10 bases. The CDR3 is 15 residues long. Germline CDR1 reads LGHNA; CDR2 reads YNFKEQ. The trim removed 7 bases at V and 2 bases at J, leaving 7 bases unmatched. CDR3 bases: TGTGCCAGCATACTAGCGGGAACTTTTCAAGAGACCCAGTACTTC. Its translation: CASILAGTFQETQYF.

V and J are TRBV7-2 and TRBJ2-5, with a possible D match to TRBD1 (6 bases). Germline-derived CDR1 and CDR2 are SGHTA and FQGNSA. This CDR3 is built from 13 residues. V was pared by 5 bases and J by 5 bases, with 12 bases between. CDR3 DNA sequence: TGTGCCAGCAGCCCAGGACAGAGGGAGACCCAGTACTTC. The encoded protein is CASSPGQRETQYF.

This sequence joins TRBV11-2 and TRBJ1-6; D gene ambiguous. Trimming cost V 8 bases and J 10 bases, with 15 bases left between them. The CDR3 spans 13 residues. The germline CDR1 and CDR2 sequences are SGHAT and FQNNGV. The CDR3 loop is CASSHGWKSPLHF. CDR3 nucleotide sequence: TGTGCCAGCTCCCACGGGTGGAAATCACCCCTCCACTTT. Supplemented by reference TRBV11-2 and TRBJ1-6, the full variable domain reads EAGVAQSPRYKIIEKRQSVAFWCNPISGHATLYWYQQILGQGPKLLIQFQNNGVVDDSQLPKDRFSAERLKGVDSTLKIQPAKLEDSAVYLCASSHGWKSPLHFGNGTRLTVT.

The rearrangement joins TRBV28 to TRBJ1-2; D unresolved. Trimming removed 9 bases from V and 3 bases from J, with 14 bases in between. The length of the CDR3 is 13 residues. Germline V gene lookup returns CDR1 MDHEN and CDR2 SYDVKM. In DNA form, the CDR3 reads TGTGCCAGTCAGGACGGGAGGGACTATGGCTACACCTTC. Its protein is CASQDGRDYGYTF.

Remarks on this clone: Germline is not matched at one junction end, which may reflect a read error. The J gene is TRBJ1-2, the V gene TRBV13, with TRBD1 matching over 8 bases. CDR1 and CDR2 from the germline V gene are PRHDT and FYEKMQ (reference sequence). The CDR3 sequence is 15 residues long. The CDR3 DNA reads TGTGCCAGCAGCCCTCGGGGGACAGGCCACTATGGCTACCCCTTC. The encoded protein is CASSPRGTGHYGYPF.

The chain employs TRBV7-2 and TRBJ2-2; TRBD2 agrees at 12 bases. Germline assignment: CDR1 SGHTA and CDR2 FQGNSA. V gave up 1 base and J gave up 6 bases; unmatched junction bases: 6. The CDR3 contains 17 residues. CDR3 sequence: CASSLDPSGRVSGELFF. CDR3 bases: TGTGCCAGCAGCTTAGATCCTAGCGGGAGGGTCTCCGGGGAGCTGTTTTTT.

About this clone: The sample holds other DNA sequences that translate to the same CDR3. The chain links TRBV27 to TRBJ2-1; TRBD2 agrees at 7 bases. The trim removed 0 bases at V and 4 bases at J, leaving 3 bases unmatched. The CDR3 has 15 residues. Per the germline V gene, CDR1 is MNHEY and CDR2 is SMNVEV (reference sequence). In nucleotides, the CDR3 is TGTGCCAGCAGTTTATCAGCGGGACCTTACAATGAGCAGTTCTTC. It yields the protein CASSLSAGPYNEQFF.

The rearrangement joins TRBV6-1 to TRBJ2-5; D unresolved. The germline CDR1 and CDR2 sequences are MNHNS and SASEGT. The CDR3 contains 15 residues. V was shortened by 7 bases and J by 1 base, with 16 bases between the two germline ends. CDR3: CASTPTVSVQETQYF. The CDR3 region has the DNA TGTGCCAGCACCCCAACTGTCTCGGTCCAAGAGACCCAGTACTTC.